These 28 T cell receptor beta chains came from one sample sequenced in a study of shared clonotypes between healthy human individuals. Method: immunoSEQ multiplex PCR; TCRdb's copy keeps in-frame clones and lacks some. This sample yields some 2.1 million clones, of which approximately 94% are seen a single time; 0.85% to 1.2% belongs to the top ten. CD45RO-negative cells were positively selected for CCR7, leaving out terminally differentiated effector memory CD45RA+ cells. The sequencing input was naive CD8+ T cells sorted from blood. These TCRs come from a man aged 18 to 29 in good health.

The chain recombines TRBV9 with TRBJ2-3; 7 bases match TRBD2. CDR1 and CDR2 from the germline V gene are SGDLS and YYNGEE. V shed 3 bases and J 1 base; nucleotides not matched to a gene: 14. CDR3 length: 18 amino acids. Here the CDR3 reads CASSAVQSGREGTDTQYF. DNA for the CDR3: TGTGCCAGCAGCGCAGTCCAATCCGGTCGGGAGGGCACAGATACGCAGTATTTT.

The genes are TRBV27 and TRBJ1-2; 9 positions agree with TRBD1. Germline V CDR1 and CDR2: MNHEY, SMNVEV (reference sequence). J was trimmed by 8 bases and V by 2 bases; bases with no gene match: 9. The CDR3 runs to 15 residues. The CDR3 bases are TGTGCCAGCAGTTTAAGGTGGGACAGGGAGGAGGGCTACACCTTC. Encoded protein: CASSLRWDREEGYTF.

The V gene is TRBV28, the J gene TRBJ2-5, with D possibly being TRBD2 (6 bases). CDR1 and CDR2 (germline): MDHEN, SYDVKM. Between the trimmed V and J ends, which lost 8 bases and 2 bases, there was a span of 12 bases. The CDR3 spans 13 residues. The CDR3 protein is CASGRIQQETQYF. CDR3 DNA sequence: TGTGCCAGCGGGAGGATCCAGCAAGAGACCCAGTACTTC.

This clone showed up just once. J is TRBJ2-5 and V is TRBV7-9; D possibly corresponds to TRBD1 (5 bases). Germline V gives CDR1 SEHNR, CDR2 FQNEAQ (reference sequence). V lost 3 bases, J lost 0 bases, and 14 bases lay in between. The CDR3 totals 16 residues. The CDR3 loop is CASSFPYRTNQETQYF. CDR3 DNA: TGTGCCAGCAGCTTTCCGTACAGGACCAACCAAGAGACCCAGTACTTC.

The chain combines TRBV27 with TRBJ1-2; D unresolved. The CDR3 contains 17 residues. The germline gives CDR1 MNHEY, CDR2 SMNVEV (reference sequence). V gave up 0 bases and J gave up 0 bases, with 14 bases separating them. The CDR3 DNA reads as TGTGCCAGCAGTTTATCGGGTTTTACTTTAGCTAACTATGGCTACACCTTC. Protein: CASSLSGFTLANYGYTF.

DNA of the CDR3: TGTGCCAGCCCCACCTCGAGCGGGGGGCCCCCCTACGAGCAGTACTTC. It yields the protein CASPTSSGGPPYEQYF. The chain employs TRBV2 and TRBJ2-7, with 9 bases aligning to TRBD2. The CDR3 runs 16 residues. From germline, CDR1 is SNHLY and CDR2 FYNNEI. V was clipped by 8 bases and J by 2 bases; unmatched bases: 13.

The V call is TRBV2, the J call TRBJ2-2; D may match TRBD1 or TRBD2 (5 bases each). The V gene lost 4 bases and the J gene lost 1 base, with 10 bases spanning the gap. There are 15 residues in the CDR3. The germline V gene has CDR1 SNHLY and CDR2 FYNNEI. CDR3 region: CASSGGTVNTGELFF. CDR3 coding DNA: TGTGCCAGCAGTGGGGGGACGGTGAACACCGGGGAGCTGTTTTTT.

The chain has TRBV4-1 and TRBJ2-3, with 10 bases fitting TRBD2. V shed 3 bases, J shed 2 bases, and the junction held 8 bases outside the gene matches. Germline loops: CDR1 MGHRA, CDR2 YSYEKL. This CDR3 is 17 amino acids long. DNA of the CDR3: TGCGCCAGCAGCCAGGACTACGGGACTAGCGACACAGATACGCAGTATTTT. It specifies CASSQDYGTSDTDTQYF.

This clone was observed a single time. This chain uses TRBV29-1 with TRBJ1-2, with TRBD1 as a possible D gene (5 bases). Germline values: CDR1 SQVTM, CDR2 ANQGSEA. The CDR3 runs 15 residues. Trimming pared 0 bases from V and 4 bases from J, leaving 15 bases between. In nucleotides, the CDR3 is TGCAGCGTTGAAGATCTTAGGGACTCCTCCTATGGCTACACCTTC. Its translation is CSVEDLRDSSYGYTF. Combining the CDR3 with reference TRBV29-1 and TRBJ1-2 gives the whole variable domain SAVISQKPSRDICQRGTSLTIQCQVDSQVTMMFWYRQQPGQSLTLIATANQGSEATYESGFVIDKFPISRPNLTFSTLTVSNMSPEDSSIYLCSVEDLRDSSYGYTFGSGTRLTVV.

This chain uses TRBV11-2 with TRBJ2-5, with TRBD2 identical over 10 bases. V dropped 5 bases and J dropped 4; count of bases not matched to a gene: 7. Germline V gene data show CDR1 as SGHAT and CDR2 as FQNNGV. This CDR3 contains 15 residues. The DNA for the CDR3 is TGTGCCAGCAGCCAACCCCTAGCGGGGGCAGAGACCCAGTACTTC. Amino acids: CASSQPLAGAETQYF.

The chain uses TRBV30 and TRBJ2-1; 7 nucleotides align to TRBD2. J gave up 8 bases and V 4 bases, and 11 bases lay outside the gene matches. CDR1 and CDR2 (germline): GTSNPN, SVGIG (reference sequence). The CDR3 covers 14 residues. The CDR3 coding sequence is TGTGCCTGGAACCATGGGCAGGGAGGGGATGAGCAGTTCTTC. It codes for CAWNHGQGGDEQFF.

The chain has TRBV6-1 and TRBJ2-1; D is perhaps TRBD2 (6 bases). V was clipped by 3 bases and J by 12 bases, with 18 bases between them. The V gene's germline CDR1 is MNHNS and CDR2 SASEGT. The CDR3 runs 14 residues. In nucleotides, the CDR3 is TGTGCCAGCAGTGATTTGGGCTCGGGGGTTCGGCAGTTCTTC. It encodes CASSDLGSGVRQFF.

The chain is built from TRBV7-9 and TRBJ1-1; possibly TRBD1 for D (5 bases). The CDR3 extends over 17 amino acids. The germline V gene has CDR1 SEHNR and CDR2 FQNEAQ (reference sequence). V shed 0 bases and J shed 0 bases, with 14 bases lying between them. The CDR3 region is CASSLAPFGGLNTEAFF. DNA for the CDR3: TGTGCCAGCAGCTTAGCGCCTTTCGGGGGATTGAACACTGAAGCTTTCTTT.

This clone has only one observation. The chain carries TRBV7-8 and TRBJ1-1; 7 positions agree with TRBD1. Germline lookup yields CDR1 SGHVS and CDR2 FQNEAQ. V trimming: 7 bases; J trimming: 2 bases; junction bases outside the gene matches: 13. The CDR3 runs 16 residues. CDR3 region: CASTQAEGGANTEAFF. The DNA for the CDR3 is TGTGCCAGCACCCAAGCGGAAGGGGGCGCAAACACTGAAGCTTTCTTT.

The DNA for the CDR3 is TGCAGCGTTGATGGGGGACAGGGAGACTACGAGCAGTACTTC. Protein sequence: CSVDGGQGDYEQYF. The rearrangement uses TRBV29-1 and TRBJ2-7; TRBD1 matches 9 bases. CDR3 length: 14 amino acids. Trimming cost V 3 bases and J 3 bases; bases outside gene matches: 6. CDR1 SQVTM and CDR2 ANQGSEA come from the germline V gene.

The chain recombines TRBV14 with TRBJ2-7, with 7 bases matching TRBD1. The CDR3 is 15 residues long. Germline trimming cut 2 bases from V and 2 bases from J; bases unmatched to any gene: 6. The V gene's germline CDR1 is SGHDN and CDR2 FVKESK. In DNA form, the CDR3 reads TGTGCCAGCAGCCAAATGACAGGGTACACCTACGAGCAGTACTTC. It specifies CASSQMTGYTYEQYF.

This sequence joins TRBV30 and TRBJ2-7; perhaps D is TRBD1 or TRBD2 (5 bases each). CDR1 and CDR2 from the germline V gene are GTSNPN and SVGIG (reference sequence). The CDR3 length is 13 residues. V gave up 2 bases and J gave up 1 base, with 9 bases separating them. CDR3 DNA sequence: TGTGCCTGGAGTTGGGACGCGTCCTACGAGCAGTACTTC. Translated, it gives CAWSWDASYEQYF. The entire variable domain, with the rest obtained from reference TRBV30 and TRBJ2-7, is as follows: SQTIHQWPATLVQPVGSPLSLECTVEGTSNPNLYWYRQAAGRGLQLLFYSVGIGQISSEVPQNLSASRPQDRQFILSSKKLLLSDSGFYLCAWSWDASYEQYFGPGTRLTVT.

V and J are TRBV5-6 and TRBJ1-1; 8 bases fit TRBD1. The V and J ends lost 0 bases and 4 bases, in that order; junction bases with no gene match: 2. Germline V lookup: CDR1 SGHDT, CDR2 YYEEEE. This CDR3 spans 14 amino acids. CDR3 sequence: CASSLAQGATEAFF. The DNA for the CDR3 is TGTGCCAGCAGCTTGGCTCAGGGGGCCACTGAAGCTTTCTTT.

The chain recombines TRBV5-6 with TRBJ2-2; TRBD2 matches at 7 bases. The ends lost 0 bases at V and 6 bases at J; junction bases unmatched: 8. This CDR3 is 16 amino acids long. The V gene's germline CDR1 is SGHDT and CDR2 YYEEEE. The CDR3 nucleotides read TGTGCCAGCAGCTTGGAAGGCGGGAGACGCGCCGGGGAGCTGTTTTTT. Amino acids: CASSLEGGRRAGELFF.

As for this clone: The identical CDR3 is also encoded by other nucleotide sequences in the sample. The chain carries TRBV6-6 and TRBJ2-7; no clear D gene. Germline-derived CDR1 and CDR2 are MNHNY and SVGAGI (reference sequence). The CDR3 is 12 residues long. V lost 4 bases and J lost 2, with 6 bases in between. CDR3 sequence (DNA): TGTGCCAGCAGTTCTGGGGCCTACGAGCAGTACTTC. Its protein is CASSSGAYEQYF.

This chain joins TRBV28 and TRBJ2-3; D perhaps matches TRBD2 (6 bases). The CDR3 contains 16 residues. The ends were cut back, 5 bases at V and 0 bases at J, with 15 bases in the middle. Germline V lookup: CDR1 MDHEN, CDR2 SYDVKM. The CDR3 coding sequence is TGTGCCAGCAGTCCGGACCCTAGCGAGAGCACAGATACGCAGTATTTT. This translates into CASSPDPSESTDTQYF. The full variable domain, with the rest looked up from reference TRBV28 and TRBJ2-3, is DVKVTQSSRYLVKRTGEKVFLECVQDMDHENMFWYRQDPGLGLRLIYFSYDVKMKEKGDIPEGYSVSREKKERFSLILESASTNQTSMYLCASSPDPSESTDTQYFGPGTRLTVL.

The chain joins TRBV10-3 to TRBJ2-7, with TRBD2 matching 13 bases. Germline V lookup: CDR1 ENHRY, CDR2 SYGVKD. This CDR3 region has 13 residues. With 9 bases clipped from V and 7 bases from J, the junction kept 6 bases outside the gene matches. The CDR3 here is CAIGTSGAGEQYF. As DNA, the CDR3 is TGTGCCATTGGGACTAGCGGGGCTGGTGAGCAGTACTTC.

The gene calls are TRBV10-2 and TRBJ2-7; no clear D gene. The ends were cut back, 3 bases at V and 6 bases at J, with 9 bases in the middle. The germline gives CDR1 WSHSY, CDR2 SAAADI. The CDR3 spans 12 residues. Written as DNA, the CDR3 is TGCGCCAGCAGTGACGGAGTGAGCGAGCAGTACTTC. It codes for CASSDGVSEQYF.

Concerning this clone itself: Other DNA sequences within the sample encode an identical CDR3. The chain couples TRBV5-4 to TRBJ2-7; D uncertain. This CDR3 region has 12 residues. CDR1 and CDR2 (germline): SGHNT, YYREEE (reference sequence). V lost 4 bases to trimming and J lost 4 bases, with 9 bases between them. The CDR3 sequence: CASSTGGYEQYF. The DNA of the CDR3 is TGTGCCAGCAGCACGGGCGGATACGAGCAGTACTTC.

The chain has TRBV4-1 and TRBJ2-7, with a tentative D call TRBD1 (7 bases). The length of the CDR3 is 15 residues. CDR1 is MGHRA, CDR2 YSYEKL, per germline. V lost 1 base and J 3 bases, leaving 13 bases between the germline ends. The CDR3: CASSQGAGQSYEQYF. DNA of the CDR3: TGCGCCAGCAGCCAAGGGGCGGGACAGAGCTACGAGCAGTACTTC.

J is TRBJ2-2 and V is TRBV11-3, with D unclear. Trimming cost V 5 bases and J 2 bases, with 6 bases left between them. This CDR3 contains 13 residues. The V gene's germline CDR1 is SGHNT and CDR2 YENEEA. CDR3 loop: CASSPINTGELFF. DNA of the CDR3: TGTGCCAGCAGCCCTATCAACACCGGGGAGCTGTTTTTT.

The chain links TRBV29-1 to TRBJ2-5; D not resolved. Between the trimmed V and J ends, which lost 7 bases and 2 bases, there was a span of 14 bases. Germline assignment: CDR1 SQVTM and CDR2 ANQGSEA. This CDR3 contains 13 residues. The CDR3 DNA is TGCAGCGGGGGTGAGCTGATTCAAGAGACCCAGTACTTC. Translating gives CSGGELIQETQYF.

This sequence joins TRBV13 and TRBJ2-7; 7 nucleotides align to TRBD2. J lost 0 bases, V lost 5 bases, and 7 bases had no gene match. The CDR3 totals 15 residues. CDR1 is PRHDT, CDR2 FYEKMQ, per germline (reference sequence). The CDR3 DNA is TGTGCCAGCAGCCCACAAGCGGGGAGCTCCTACGAGCAGTACTTC. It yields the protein CASSPQAGSSYEQYF.